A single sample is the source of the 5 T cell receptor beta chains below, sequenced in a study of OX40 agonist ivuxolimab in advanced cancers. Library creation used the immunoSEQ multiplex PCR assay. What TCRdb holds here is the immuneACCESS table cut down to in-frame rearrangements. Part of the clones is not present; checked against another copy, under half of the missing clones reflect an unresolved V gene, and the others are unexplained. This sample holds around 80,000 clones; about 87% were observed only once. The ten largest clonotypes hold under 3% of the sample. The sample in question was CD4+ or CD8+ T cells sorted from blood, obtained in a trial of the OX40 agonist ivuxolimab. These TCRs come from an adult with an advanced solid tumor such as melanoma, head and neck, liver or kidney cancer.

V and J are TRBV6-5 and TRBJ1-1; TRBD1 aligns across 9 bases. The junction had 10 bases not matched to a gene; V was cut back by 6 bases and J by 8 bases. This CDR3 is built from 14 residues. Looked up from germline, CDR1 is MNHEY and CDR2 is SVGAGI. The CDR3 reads CASRSGTGFSEAFF. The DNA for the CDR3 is TGTGCCAGCAGATCCGGGACAGGGTTTTCCGAAGCTTTCTTT.

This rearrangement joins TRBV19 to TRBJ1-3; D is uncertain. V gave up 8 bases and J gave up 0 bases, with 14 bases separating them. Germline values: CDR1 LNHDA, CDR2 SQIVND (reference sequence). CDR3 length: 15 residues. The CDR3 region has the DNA TGTGCCAGTCAACTCGACGGGAGCTCTGGAAACACCATATATTTT. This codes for CASQLDGSSGNTIYF.

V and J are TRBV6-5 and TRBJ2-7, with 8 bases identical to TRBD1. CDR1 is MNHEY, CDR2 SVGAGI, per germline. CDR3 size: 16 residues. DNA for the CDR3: TGTGCCAGCATTTACGGGACAGGCCCTTTGGGGGGCGAGCAGTACGTC. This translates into CASIYGTGPLGGEQYV.

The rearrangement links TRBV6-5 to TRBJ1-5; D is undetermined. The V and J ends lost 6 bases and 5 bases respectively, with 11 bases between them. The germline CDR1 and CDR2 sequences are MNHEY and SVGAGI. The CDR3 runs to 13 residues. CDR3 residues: CASSLLDYQPQHF. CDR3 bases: TGTGCCAGCAGCTTGCTTGACTATCAGCCCCAGCATTTT.

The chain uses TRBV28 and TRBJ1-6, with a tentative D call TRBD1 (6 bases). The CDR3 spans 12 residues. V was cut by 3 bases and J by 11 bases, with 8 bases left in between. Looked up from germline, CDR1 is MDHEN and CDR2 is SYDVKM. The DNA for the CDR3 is TGTGCCAGCAGTTTCAGGGGTACACCCCTCCACTTT. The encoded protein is CASSFRGTPLHF. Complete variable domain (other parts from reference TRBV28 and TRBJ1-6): DVKVTQSSRYLVKRTGEKVFLECVQDMDHENMFWYRQDPGLGLRLIYFSYDVKMKEKGDIPEGYSVSREKKERFSLILESASTNQTSMYLCASSFRGTPLHFGNGTRLTVT.